This T cell receptor beta chain was sequenced in a study of CD8 T cells in ankylosing spondylitis. Study observations and caveats: Blood of patients with ankylosing spondylitis appeared to be characterized by a TCR beta motif of 8 or 9 highly homologous variants. Disease-linked clones had a CD8+ phenotype and relatively low frequency in peripheral blood. Prior literature has documented some motif variants in synovial fluid and blood from reactive arthritis. Enrichment of disease-linked clones was reportedly significant in matched ankylosing spondylitis synovial fluid.

With 0 bases removed from V and 0 bases from J, the gap between germline ends came to 10 bases. The CDR3 has 16 amino acids. Germline CDR1 reads SGHRS; CDR2 reads YFSETQ. As the method for making TCR beta libraries, quantitative 5'-RACE with molecular barcodes was used. TCRdb ran MiXCR on the 5' RACE reads and lists one entry per CDR3 protein. The sample lists a few hundred thousand distinct CDR3 sequences, 7.3% seen once, with 12% to 15% in the top ten. This clonotype was counted at least ten times. Antigen: not known. This TCR was recovered from a male donor with ankylosing spondylitis. What was sequenced was blood, either unsorted or a sorted T cell fraction (not recorded which). The V gene is TRBV5-1, the J gene TRBJ2-1; D might be TRBD2 (5 bases). The CDR3 sequence is CASSLEAVSSYNEQFF. The CDR3 DNA reads TGCGCCAGCAGCTTGGAAGCGGTGAGCTCCTACAATGAGCAGTTCTTC.